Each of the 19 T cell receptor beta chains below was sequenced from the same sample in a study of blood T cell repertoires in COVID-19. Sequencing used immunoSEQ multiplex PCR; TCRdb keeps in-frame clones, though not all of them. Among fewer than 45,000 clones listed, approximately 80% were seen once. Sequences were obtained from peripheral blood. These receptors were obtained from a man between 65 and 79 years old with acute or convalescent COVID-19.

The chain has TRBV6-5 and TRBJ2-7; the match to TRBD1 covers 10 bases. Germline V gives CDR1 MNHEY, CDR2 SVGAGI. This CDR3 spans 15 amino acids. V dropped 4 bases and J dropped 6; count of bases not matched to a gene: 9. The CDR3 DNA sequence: TGTGCCAGCAGTTCCCGGACAGGGGGTGTTTTCGAGCAGTACTTC. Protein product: CASSSRTGGVFEQYF.

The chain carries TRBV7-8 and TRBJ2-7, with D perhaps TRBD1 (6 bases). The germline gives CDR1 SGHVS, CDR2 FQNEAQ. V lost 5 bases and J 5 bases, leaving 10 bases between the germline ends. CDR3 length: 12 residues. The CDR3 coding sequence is TGTGCCAGCAGCCCCGACAGGAACGAGCAGTACTTC. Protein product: CASSPDRNEQYF.

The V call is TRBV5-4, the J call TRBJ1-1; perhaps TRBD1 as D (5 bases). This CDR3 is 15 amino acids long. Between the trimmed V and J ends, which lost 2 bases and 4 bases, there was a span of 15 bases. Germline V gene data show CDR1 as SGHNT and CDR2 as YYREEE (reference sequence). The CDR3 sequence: CASSFVGGSSTEAFF. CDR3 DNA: TGTGCCAGCAGCTTCGTGGGGGGGAGTAGCACTGAAGCTTTCTTT.

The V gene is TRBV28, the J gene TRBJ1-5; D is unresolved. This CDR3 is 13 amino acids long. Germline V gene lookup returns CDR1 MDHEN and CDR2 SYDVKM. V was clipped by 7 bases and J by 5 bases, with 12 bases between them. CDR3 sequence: CASTTPEDQPQHF. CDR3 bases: TGTGCCAGCACCACCCCAGAAGATCAGCCCCAGCATTTT.

This CDR3 is CASKGEGQPQHF. As DNA, the CDR3 is TGTGCCAGCAAAGGGGAAGGTCAGCCCCAGCATTTT. V is TRBV6-5 and J is TRBJ1-5; D possibly corresponds to TRBD1 (5 bases). V shed 7 bases and J shed 6 bases, with 10 bases lying between them. CDR3 size: 12 residues. Germline V gene sequence: CDR1 MNHEY, CDR2 SVGAGI.

The chain's CDR3 is CASSYPPGTRSNEQFF. DNA for the CDR3: TGTGCCAGCAGTTACCCTCCCGGGACTCGGAGCAATGAGCAGTTCTTC. The genes are TRBV6-2 or TRBV6-3 and TRBJ2-1; D possibly corresponds to TRBD2 (6 bases). CDR1 is MNHEY, CDR2 SVGEGT, per germline. Trimming removed 2 bases at V and 6 bases at J, with 17 bases between. The CDR3 has 16 amino acids.

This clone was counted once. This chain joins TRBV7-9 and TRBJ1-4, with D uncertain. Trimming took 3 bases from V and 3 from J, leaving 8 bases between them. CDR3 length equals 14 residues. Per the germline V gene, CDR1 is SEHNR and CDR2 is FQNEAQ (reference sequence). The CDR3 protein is CASSFAGSNEKLFF. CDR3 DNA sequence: TGTGCCAGCAGCTTCGCGGGGTCTAATGAAAAACTGTTTTTT.

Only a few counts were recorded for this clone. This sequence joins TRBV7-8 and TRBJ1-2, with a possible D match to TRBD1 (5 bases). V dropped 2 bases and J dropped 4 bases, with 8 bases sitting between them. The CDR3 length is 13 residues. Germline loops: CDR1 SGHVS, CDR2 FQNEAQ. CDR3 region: CASSLQGGYGYTF. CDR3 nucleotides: TGTGCCAGCAGCTTACAGGGTGGCTATGGCTACACCTTC.

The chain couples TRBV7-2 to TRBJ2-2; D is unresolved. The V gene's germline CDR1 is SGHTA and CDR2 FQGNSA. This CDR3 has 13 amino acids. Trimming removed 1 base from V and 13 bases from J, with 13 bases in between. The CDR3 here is CASSLGGSVGLFF. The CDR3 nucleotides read TGTGCCAGCAGCTTAGGCGGATCTGTGGGGCTGTTTTTT.

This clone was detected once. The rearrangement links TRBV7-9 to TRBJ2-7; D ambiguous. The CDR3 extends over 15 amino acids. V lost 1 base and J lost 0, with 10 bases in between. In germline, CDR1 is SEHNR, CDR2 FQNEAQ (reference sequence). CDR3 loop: CASSLGLHGSYEQYF. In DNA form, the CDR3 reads TGTGCCAGCAGCTTAGGACTCCACGGCTCCTACGAGCAGTACTTC.

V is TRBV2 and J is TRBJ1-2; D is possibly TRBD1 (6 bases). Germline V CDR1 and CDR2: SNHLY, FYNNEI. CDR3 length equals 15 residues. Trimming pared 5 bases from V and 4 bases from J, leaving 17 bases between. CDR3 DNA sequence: TGTGCCAGCAGTCGGTCCTGGCAGGGGCCCTATGGCTACACCTTC. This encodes CASSRSWQGPYGYTF.

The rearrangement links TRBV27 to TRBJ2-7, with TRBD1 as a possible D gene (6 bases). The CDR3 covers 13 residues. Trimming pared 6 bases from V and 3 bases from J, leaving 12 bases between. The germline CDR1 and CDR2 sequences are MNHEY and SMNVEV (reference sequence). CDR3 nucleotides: TGTGCCAGCAGCTATACAGGGAACTACGAGCAGTACTTC. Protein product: CASSYTGNYEQYF.

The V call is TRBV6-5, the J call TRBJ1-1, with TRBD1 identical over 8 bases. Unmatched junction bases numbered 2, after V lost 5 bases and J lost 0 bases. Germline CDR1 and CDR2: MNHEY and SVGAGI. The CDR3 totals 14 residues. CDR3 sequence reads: CASSRTGMNTEAFF. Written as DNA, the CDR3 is TGTGCCAGCAGTCGGACAGGGATGAACACTGAAGCTTTCTTT.

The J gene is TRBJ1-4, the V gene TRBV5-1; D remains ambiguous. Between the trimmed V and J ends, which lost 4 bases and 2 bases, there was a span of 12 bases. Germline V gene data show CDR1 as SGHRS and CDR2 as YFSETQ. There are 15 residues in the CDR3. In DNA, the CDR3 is TGCGCCAGCAGCGGCGGGGATCCGACTAATGAAAAACTGTTTTTT. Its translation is CASSGGDPTNEKLFF.

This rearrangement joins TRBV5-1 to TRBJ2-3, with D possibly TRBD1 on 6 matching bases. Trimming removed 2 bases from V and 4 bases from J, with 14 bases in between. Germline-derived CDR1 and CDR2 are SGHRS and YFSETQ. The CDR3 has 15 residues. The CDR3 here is CASSFLTGIPDTQYF. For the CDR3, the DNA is TGCGCCAGCAGCTTTTTAACAGGGATCCCAGATACGCAGTATTTT.

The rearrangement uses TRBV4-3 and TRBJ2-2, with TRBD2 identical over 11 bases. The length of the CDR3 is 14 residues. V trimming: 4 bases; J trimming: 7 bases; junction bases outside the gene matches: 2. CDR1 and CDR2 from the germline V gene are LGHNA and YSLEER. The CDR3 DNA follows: TGCGCCAGCAGCCCGGGACTAGCGGTCGGGGAGCTGTTTTTT. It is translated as CASSPGLAVGELFF.

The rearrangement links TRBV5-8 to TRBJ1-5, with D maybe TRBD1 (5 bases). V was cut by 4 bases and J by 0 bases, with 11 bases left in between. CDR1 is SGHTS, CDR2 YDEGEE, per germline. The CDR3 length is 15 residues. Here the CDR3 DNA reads TGTGCCAGCAGCCCTGACAGTTATAGCAATCAGCCCCAGCATTTT. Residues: CASSPDSYSNQPQHF.

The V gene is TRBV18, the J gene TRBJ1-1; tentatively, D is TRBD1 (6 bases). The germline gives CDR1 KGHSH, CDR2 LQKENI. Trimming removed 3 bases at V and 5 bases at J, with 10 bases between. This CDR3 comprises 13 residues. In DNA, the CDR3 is TGTGCCAGCTCACCGAGGGGGTGGACTGAAGCTTTCTTT. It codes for CASSPRGWTEAFF.

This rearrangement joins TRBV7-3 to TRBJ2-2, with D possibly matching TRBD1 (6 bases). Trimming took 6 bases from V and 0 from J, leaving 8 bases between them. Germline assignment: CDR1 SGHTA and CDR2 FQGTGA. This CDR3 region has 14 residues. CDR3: CASRGHSNTGELFF. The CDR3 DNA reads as TGTGCCAGCAGGGGACATTCGAACACCGGGGAGCTGTTTTTT.